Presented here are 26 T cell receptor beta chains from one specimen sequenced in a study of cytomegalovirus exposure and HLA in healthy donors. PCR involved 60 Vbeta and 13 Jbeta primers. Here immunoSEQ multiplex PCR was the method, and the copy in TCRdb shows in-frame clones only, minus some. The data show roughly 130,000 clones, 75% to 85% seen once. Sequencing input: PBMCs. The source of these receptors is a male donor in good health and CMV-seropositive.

The DNA for the CDR3 is TGTGCCAGCAGCGTAGTAGGGACATACCAAGAGACCCAGTACTTC. Its protein product is CASSVVGTYQETQYF. V gene TRBV9 combines with J gene TRBJ2-5; D might be TRBD1 (6 bases). Germline V lookup: CDR1 SGDLS, CDR2 YYNGEE. The germline V and J ends were trimmed by 0 bases and 0 bases, with 9 bases remaining between them. The CDR3 is 15 amino acids.

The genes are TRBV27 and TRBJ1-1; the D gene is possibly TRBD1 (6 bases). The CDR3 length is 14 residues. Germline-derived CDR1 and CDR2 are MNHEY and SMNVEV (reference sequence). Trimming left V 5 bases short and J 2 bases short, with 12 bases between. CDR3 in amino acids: CASSISTGNTEAFF. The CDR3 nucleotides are TGTGCCAGCAGTATCTCGACAGGAAACACTGAAGCTTTCTTT.

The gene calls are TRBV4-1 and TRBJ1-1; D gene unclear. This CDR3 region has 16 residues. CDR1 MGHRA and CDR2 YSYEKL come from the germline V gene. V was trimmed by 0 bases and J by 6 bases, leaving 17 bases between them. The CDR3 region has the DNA TGCGCCAGCAGCCAAGAAGTCAGCGGGTTCAGCGCTGAAGCTTTCTTT. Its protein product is CASSQEVSGFSAEAFF.

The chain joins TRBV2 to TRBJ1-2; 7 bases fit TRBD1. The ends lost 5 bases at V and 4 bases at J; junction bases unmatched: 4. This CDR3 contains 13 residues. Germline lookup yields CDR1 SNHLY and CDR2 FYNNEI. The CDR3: CASSLQGSYGYTF. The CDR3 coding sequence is TGTGCCAGCAGTTTACAGGGGAGCTATGGCTACACCTTC.

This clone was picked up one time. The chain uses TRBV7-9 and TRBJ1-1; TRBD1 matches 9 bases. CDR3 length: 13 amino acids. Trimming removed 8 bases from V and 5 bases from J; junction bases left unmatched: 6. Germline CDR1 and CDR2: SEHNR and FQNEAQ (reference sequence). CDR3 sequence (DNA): TGTGCCAGCTGGGGGACAGGGAAGACTGAAGCTTTCTTT. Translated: CASWGTGKTEAFF.

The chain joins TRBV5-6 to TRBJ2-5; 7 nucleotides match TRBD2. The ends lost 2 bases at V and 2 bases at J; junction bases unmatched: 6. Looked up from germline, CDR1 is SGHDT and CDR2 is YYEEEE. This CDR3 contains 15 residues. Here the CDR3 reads CASSLRWGGQETQYF. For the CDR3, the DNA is TGTGCCAGCAGCTTACGATGGGGGGGTCAAGAGACCCAGTACTTC.

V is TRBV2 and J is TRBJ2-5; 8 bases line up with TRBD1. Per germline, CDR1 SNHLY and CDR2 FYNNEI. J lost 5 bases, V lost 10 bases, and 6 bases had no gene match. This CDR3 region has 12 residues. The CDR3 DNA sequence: TGTGCCACAACAGGGGGTGGGGAGACCCAGTACTTC. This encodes CATTGGGETQYF. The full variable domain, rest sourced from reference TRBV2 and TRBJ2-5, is EPEVTQTPSHQVTQMGQEVILRCVPISNHLYFYWYRQILGQKVEFLVSFYNNEISEKSEIFDDQFSVERPDGSNFTLKIRSTKLEDSAMYFCATTGGGETQYFGPGTRLLVL.

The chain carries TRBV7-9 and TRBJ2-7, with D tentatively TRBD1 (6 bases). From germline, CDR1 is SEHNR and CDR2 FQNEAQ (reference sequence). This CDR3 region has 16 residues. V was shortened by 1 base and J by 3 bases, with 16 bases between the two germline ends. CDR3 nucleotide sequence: TGTGCCAGCAGCTTAGAAGGGACATCCAGGGACTACGAGCAGTACTTC. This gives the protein CASSLEGTSRDYEQYF.

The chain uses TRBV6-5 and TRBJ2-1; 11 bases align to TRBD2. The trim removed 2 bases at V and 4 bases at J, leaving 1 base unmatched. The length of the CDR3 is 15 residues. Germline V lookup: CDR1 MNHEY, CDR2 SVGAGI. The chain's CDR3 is CASSYIAGGYNEQFF. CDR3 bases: TGTGCCAGCAGTTACATAGCGGGAGGGTACAATGAGCAGTTCTTC.

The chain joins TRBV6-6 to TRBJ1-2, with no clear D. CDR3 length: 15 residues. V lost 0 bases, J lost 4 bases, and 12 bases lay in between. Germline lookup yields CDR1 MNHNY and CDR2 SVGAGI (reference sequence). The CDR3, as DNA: TGTGCCAGCAGTTACTCCTTGACACCTATCTATGGCTACACCTTC. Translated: CASSYSLTPIYGYTF.

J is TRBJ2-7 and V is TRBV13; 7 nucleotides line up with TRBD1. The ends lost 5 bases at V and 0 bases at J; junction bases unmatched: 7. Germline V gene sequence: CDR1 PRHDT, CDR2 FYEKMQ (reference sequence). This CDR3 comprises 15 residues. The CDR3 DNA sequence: TGTGCCAGCAGCCCGGGACAGATTGGCTCCTACGAGCAGTACTTC. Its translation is CASSPGQIGSYEQYF.

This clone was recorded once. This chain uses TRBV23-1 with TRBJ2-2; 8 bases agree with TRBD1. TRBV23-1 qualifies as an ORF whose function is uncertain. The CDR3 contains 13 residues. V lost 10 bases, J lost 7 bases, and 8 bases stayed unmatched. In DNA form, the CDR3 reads TGCGCCACCACCGGACAGGGTGGCGGGGAGCTGTTTTTT. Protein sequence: CATTGQGGGELFF.

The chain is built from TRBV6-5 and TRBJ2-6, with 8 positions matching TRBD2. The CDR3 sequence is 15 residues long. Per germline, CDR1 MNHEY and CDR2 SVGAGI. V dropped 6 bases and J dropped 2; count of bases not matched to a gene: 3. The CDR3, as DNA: TGTGCCAGCAGGATCGGGGGGGCTGGGGCCAACGTCCTGACTTTC. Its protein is CASRIGGAGANVLTF.

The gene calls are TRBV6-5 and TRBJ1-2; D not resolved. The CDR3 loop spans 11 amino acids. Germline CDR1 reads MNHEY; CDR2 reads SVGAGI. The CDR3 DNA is TGTTCTGTACAGACTAACTATGGCTACACCTTC. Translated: CSVQTNYGYTF.

DNA of the CDR3: TGTGCCAGCAGTTACGATATGGAGAGGCCCCAGCATTTT. Translating gives CASSYDMERPQHF. This chain connects TRBV6-6 to TRBJ1-5; the D is unclear. In germline, CDR1 is MNHNY, CDR2 SVGAGI (reference sequence). The CDR3 consists of 13 residues. V was trimmed by 2 bases and J by 9 bases, leaving 11 bases between them.

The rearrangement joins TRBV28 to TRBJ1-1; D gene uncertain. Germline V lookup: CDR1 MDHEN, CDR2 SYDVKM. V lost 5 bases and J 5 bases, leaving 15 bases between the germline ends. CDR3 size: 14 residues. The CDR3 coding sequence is TGTGCCAGCAGTAGCCCGGGAGCGAAAACTGAAGCTTTCTTT. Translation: CASSSPGAKTEAFF.

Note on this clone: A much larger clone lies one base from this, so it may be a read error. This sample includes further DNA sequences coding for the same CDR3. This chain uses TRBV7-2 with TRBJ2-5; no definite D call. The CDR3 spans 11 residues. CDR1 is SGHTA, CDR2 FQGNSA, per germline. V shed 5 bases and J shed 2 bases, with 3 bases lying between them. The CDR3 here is CASSPQETQYF. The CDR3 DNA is TGTGCCAGCAGCCCACAAGAGACCCAGTACTTC.

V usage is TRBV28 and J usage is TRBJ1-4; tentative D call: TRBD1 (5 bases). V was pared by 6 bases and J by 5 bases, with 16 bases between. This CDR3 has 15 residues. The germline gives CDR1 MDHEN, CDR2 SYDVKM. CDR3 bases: TGTGCCAGCAGGGGTCTTACGGGGGTGAATGAAAAACTGTTTTTT. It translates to CASRGLTGVNEKLFF.

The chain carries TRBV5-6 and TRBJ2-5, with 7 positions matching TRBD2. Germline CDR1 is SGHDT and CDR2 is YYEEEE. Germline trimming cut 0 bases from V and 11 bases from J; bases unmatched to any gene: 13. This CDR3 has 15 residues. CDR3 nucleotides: TGTGCCAGCAGCTTGGGTTGGGTGGGAGGGGTTGAGCAGTACTTC. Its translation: CASSLGWVGGVEQYF.

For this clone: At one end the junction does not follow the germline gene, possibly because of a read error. CDR3 DNA: TGTGCCAGCAGTTACGAGGCGGCAGCCCAAGGGACCCAGTACTTC. Protein: CASSYEAAAQGTQYF. The rearrangement joins TRBV6-5 to TRBJ2-5; D gene unclear. Germline V CDR1 and CDR2: MNHEY, SVGAGI. There are 15 residues in the CDR3.

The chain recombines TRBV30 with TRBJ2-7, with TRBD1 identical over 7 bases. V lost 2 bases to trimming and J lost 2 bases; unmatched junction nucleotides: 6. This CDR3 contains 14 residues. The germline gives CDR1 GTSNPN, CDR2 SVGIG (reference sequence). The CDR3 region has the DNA TGTGCCTGGAGTATCAAGGGGGCGACCTACGAGCAGTACTTC. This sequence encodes CAWSIKGATYEQYF.

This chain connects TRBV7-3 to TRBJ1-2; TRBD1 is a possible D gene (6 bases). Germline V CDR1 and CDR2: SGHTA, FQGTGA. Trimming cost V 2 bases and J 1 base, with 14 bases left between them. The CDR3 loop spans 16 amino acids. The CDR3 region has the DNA TGTGCCAGCAGCTTATATCCCCCAGGGGATAACTATGGCTACACCTTC. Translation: CASSLYPPGDNYGYTF.

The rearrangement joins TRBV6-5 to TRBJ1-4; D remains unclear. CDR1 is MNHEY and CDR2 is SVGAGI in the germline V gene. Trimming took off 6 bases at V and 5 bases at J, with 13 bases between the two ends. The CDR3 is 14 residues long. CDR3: CASSPHAENEKLFF. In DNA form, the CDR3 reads TGTGCCAGCAGCCCACATGCGGAGAATGAAAAACTGTTTTTT.

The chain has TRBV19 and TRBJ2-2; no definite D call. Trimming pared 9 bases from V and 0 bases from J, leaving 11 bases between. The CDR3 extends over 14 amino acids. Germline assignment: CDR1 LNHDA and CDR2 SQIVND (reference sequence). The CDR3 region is CASLFAANTGELFF. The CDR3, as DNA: TGTGCCAGCCTCTTCGCAGCGAACACCGGGGAGCTGTTTTTT. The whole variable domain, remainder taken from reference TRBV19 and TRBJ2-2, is DGGITQSPKYLFRKEGQNVTLSCEQNLNHDAMYWYRQDPGQGLRLIYYSQIVNDFQKGDIAEGYSVSREKKESFPLTVTSAQKNPTAFYLCASLFAANTGELFFGEGSRLTVL.

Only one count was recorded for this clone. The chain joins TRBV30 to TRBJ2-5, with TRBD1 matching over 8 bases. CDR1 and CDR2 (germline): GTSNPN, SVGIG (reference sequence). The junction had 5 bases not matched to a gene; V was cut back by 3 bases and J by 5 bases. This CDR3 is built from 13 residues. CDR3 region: CAWRPGGAETQYF. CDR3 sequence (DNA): TGTGCCTGGAGGCCAGGGGGCGCCGAGACCCAGTACTTC.

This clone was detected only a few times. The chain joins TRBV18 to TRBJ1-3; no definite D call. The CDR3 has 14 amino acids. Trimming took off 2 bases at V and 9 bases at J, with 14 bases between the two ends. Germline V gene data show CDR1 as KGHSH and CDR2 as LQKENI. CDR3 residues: CASSPGSLLGTIYF. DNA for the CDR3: TGTGCCAGCTCACCAGGGAGTTTACTAGGCACCATATATTTT.